This T cell receptor beta chain was captured in a study of PD-L1 blockade in urothelial cancer. The CDR3 loop spans 15 amino acids. CDR1 is SEHNR and CDR2 is FQNEAQ in the germline V gene (reference sequence). Trimming removed 4 bases from V and 14 bases from J, with 24 bases in between. As to time point: peripheral blood 6 weeks after treatment start. Only in-frame clones appear in the TCRdb table, and some are missing; sequencing was by immunoSEQ multiplex PCR. The sample comprises 83,000 or so clones, around four fifths of which are singletons, and around 7.7% rests with the top ten. The chain joins TRBV7-9 to TRBJ1-5, with D possibly TRBD1 on 5 matching bases. The input for sequencing was PBMCs, taken around atezolizumab (anti-PD-L1) treatment. The source of this sequence is a man in his 70s with urothelial cancer. The CDR3 DNA is TGTGCCAGCAGCTCGTCTGCGGGGCTGGGCGCCCACAAGCATTTT. This codes for CASSSSAGLGAHKHF.